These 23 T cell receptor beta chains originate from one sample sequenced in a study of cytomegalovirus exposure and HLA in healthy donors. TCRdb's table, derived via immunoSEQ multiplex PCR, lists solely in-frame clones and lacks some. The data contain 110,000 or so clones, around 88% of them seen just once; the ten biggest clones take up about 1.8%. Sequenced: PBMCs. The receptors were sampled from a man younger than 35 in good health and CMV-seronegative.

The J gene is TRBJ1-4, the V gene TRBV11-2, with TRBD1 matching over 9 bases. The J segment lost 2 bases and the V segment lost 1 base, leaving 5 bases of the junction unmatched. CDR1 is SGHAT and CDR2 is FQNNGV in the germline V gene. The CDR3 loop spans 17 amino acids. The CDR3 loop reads CASSLGDREFTNEKLFF. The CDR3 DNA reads TGTGCCAGCAGCTTAGGGGACAGGGAGTTCACTAATGAAAAACTGTTTTTT.

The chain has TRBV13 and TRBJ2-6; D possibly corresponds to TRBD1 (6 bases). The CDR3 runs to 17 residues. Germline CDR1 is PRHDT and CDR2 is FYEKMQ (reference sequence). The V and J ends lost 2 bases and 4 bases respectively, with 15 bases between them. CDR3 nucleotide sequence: TGTGCCAGCAGCTTAATGGGACAAGGCCTGGGGGCCAACGTCCTGACTTTC. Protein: CASSLMGQGLGANVLTF.

CDR3 sequence reads: CASSLVTGSTLEQYF. The CDR3 bases are TGTGCCAGCAGCCTAGTGACAGGGAGTACCCTCGAGCAGTACTTC. The chain has TRBV7-2 and TRBJ2-7, with 7 bases fitting TRBD1. V shed 5 bases, J shed 6 bases, and the junction held 13 bases outside the gene matches. Germline assignment: CDR1 SGHTA and CDR2 FQGNSA. There are 15 residues in the CDR3.

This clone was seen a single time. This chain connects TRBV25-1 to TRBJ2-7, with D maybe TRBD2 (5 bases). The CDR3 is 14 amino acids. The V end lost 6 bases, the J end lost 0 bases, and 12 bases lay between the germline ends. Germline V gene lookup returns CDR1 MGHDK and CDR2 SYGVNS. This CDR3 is CASSDRGGSYEQYF. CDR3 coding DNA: TGTGCCAGCAGCGACCGGGGTGGCTCCTACGAGCAGTACTTC.

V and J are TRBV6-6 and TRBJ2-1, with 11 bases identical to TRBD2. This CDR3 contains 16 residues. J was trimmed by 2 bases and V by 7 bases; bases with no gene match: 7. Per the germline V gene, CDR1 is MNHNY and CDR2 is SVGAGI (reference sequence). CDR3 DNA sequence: TGTGCCAGCACCACCCCGGGACTAGCGGCCTACAATGAGCAGTTCTTC. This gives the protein CASTTPGLAAYNEQFF.

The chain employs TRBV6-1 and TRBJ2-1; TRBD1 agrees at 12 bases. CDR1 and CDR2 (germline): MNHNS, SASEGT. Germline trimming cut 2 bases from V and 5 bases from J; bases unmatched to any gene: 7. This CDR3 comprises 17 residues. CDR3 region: CASSETWGQGANNEQFF. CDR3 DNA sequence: TGTGCCAGCAGTGAAACTTGGGGACAGGGGGCCAACAATGAGCAGTTCTTC.

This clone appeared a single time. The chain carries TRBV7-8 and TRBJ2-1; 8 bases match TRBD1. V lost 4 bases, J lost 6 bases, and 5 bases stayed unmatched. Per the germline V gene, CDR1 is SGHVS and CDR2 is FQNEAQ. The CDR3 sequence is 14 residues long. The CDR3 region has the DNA TGTGCCAGCAGCTCTACCGGACAGGGCAATGAGCAGTTCTTC. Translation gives CASSSTGQGNEQFF.

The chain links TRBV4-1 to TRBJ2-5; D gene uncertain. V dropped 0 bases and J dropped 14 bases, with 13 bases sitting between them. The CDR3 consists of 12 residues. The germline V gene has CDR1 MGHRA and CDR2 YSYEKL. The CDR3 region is CASSQDAVVVYF. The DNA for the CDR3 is TGCGCCAGCAGCCAAGATGCGGTGGTTGTATACTTC.

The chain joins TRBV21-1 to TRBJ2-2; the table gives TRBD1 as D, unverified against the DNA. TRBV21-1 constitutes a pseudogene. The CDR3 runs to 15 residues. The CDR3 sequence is CASSYGDRGTGELFF. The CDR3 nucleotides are TGTGCCAGCAGCTACGGGGACAGGGGCACCGGGGAGCTGTTTTTT.

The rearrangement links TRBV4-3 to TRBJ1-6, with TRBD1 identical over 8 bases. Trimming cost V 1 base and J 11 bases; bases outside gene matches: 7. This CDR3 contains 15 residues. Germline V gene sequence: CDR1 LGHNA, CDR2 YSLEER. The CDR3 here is CASSQVRTGLAPLHF. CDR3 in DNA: TGCGCCAGCAGCCAAGTTCGGACAGGGTTGGCACCCCTCCACTTT.

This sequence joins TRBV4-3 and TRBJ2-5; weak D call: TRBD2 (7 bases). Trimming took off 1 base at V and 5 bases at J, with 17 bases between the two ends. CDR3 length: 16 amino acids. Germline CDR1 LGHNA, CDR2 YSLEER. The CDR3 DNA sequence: TGCGCCAGCAGCCAAGTGTCTGGGGGGGCCTCCGAGACCCAGTACTTC. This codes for CASSQVSGGASETQYF.

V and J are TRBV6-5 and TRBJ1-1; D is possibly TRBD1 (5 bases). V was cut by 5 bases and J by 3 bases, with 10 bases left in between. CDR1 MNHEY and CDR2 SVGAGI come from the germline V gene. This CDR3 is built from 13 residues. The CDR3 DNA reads TGTGCCAGCAGTCCTCGCAGGGACACTGAAGCTTTCTTT. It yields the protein CASSPRRDTEAFF.

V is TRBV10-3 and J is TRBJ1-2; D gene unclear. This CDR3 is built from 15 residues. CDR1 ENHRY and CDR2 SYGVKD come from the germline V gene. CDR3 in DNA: TGTGCTACATCAAAGCAGGTTGAATTTAACTATGGCTACACCTTC. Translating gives CATSKQVEFNYGYTF.

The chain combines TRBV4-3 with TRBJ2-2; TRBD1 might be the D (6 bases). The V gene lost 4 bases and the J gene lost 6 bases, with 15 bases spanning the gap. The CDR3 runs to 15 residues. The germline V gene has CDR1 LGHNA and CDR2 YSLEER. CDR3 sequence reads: CASSLGRRGAGELFF. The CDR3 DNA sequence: TGCGCCAGCAGCCTAGGGCGCAGGGGAGCCGGGGAGCTGTTTTTT.

The CDR3 sequence is CASSLVGGNSYEQYF. CDR3 DNA sequence: TGCGCCAGCAGCTTGGTGGGCGGGAATTCCTACGAGCAGTACTTC. The rearrangement uses TRBV5-1 and TRBJ2-7, with a tentative D call TRBD2 (6 bases). The CDR3 contains 15 residues. V lost 0 bases and J lost 1, with 11 bases in between. Germline V gene lookup returns CDR1 SGHRS and CDR2 YFSETQ.

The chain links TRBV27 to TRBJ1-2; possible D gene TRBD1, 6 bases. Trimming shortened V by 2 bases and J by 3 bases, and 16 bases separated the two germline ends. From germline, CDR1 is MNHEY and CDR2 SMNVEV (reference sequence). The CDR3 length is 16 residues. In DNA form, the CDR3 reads TGTGCCAGCAGTTTAACCCTAACACAGGGCTACTATGGCTACACCTTC. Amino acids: CASSLTLTQGYYGYTF.

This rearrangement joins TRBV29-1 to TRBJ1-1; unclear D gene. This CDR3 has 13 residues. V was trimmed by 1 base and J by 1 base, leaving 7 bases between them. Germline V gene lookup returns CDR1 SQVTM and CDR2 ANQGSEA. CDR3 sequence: CSVEAVENTEAFF. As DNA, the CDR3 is TGCAGCGTTGAAGCGGTAGAGAACACTGAAGCTTTCTTT.

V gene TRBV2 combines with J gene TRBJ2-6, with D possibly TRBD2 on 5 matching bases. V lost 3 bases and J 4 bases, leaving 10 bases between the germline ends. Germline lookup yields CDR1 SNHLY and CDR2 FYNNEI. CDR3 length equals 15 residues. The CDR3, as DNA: TGTGCCAGCAGTGACGGGGTTTCAGGGGCCAACGTCCTGACTTTC. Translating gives CASSDGVSGANVLTF.

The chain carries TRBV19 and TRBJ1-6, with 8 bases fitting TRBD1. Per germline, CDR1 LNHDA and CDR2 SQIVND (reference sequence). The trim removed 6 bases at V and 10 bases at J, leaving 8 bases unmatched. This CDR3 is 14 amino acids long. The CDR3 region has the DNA TGTGCCAGTAGAAAAACAGGGGGGGGATCACCCCTCCACTTT. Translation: CASRKTGGGSPLHF.

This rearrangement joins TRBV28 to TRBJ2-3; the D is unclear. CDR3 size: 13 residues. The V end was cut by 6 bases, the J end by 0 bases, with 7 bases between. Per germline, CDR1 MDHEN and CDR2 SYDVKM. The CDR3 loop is CASRVTSTDTQYF. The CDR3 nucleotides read TGTGCCAGCAGAGTAACTAGCACAGATACGCAGTATTTT.

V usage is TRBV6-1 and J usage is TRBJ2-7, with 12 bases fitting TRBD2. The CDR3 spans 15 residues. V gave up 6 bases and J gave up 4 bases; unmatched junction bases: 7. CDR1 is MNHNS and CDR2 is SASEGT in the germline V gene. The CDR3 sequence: CASRESTSGSYEQYF. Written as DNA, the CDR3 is TGTGCCAGCAGGGAGTCGACTAGCGGGAGTTACGAGCAGTACTTC.

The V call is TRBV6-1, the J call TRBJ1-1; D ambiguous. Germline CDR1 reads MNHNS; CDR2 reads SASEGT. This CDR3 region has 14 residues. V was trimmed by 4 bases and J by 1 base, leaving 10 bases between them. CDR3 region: CASSAVGRNTEAFF. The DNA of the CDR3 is TGTGCCAGCAGTGCGGTGGGCAGGAACACTGAAGCTTTCTTT.

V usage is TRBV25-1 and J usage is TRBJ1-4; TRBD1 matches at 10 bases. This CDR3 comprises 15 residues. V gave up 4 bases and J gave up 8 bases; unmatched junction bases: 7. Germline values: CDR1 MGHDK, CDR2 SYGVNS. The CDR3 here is CASSGTGGELEKLFF. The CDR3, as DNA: TGTGCCAGCAGTGGGACAGGGGGTGAGCTAGAAAAACTGTTTTTT. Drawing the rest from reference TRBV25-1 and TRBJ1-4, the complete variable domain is EADIYQTPRYLVIGTGKKITLECSQTMGHDKMYWYQQDPGMELHLIHYSYGVNSTEKGDLSSESTVSRIRTEHFPLTLESARPSHTSQYLCASSGTGGELEKLFFGSGTQLSVL.